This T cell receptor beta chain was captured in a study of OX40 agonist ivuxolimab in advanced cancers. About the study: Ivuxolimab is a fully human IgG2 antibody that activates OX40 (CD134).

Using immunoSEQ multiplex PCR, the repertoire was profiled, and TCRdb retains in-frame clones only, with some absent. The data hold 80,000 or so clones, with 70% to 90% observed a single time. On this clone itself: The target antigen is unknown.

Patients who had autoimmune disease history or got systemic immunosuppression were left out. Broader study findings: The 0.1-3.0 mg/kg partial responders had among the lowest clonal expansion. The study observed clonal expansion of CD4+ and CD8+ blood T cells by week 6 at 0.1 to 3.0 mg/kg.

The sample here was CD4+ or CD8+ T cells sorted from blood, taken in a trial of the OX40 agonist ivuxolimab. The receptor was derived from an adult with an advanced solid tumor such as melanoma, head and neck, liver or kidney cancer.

CDR3 sequence (DNA): TGTGCCAGTAGTGCTCGAGGGGGGAGCTATGGCTACACCTTC. Protein: CASSARGGSYGYTF. The gene calls are TRBV19 and TRBJ1-2; D is perhaps TRBD1 (6 bases). Germline assignment: CDR1 LNHDA and CDR2 SQIVND (reference sequence). Trimming shortened V by 5 bases and J by 4 bases, and 14 bases separated the two germline ends. The CDR3 length is 14 residues. Filled out from reference TRBV19 and TRBJ1-2, the complete variable domain reads DGGITQSPKYLFRKEGQNVTLSCEQNLNHDAMYWYRQDPGQGLRLIYYSQIVNDFQKGDIAEGYSVSREKKESFPLTVTSAQKNPTAFYLCASSARGGSYGYTFGSGTRLTVV.